A single sample is the source of the 31 T cell receptor beta chains below, sequenced in a study (dated by TCRdb to the mid-2010s). The library was made by 5' RACE. Sequencing took place on an Illumina MiSeq. In-frame beta chains were kept once TCRdb had trimmed the public reads at Q25 with fastp and called clones with MiXCR. Each record represents a unique CDR3 protein, reported with the most common genes and DNA among its rows. The sample contains about 57,000 distinct CDR3 sequences, roughly 28% of them found a single time. The ten largest clones add up to approximately 2.2% of the sample. CD4+CD25+CD127-/low cells were isolated as Tregs. Material for sequencing was tumor-infiltrating Tregs sorted from the breast tumor. The receptor source for this set is a female donor with breast cancer.

This clonotype turned up a few times. The chain employs TRBV7-8 and TRBJ2-3; D is unclear. The CDR3 loop spans 14 amino acids. Trimming removed 1 base from V and 3 bases from J, with 8 bases in between. Germline V gives CDR1 SGHVS, CDR2 FQNEAQ. The CDR3 nucleotides are TGTGCCAGCAGCTTAGTGATTGAAACAGATACGCAGTATTTT. Protein product: CASSLVIETDTQYF.

The chain recombines TRBV6-1 with TRBJ1-3; no clear D gene. The CDR3 is made up of 16 amino acids. V lost 2 bases and J lost 0, with 11 bases in between. Germline lookup yields CDR1 MNHNS and CDR2 SASEGT. The CDR3 loop reads CASSETGRGSGNTIYF. The DNA for the CDR3 is TGTGCCAGCAGTGAAACCGGACGGGGCTCTGGAAACACCATATATTTT.

The V and J genes are TRBV9 and TRBJ2-1; TRBD1 agrees at 9 bases. Trimming removed 0 bases from V and 4 bases from J; junction bases left unmatched: 8. CDR1 is SGDLS, CDR2 YYNGEE, per germline. The CDR3 has 17 residues. The CDR3 loop is CASSVGMTGGFYNEQFF. In DNA, the CDR3 is TGTGCCAGCAGCGTAGGGATGACAGGGGGATTTTACAATGAGCAGTTCTTC.

The CDR3 sequence is CSARDFYNYNEQFF. For the CDR3, the DNA is TGCAGTGCTAGGGACTTTTATAACTACAATGAGCAGTTCTTC. The chain combines TRBV20-1 with TRBJ2-1; TRBD2 might be the D (5 bases). The CDR3 loop spans 14 amino acids. V lost 3 bases, J lost 3 bases, and 12 bases lay in between. CDR1 is DFQATT, CDR2 SNEGSKA, per germline (reference sequence).

About this clonotype: The junction differs from germline at one of its ends, possibly a read error. V and J are TRBV5-1 and TRBJ2-1; 10 bases fit TRBD1. The CDR3 is made up of 14 amino acids. Germline V gene data show CDR1 as SGHRS and CDR2 as YFSETQ. This CDR3 reads CASSRDRGPNGQFF. The CDR3 DNA reads as TGCGCCAGCAGCCGGGACAGGGGACCGAATGGGCAGTTCTTC.

This clonotype was found a few times. The chain combines TRBV5-1 with TRBJ2-2; no clear D. The CDR3 sequence is 13 residues long. CDR1 is SGHRS, CDR2 YFSETQ, per germline. Trimming took off 0 bases at V and 5 bases at J, with 5 bases between the two ends. The CDR3 loop reads CASSLEVTGELFF. CDR3 nucleotide sequence: TGCGCCAGCAGCTTGGAAGTTACCGGGGAGCTGTTTTTT.

The rearrangement uses TRBV6-2 or TRBV6-3 and TRBJ1-2, with TRBD1 identical over 10 bases. This CDR3 is 14 amino acids long. Germline loops: CDR1 MNHEY, CDR2 SVGEGT. The V and J ends lost 1 base and 7 bases, in that order; junction bases with no gene match: 3. The CDR3 reads CASSYWGQGIGYTF. The CDR3 DNA sequence: TGTGCCAGCAGTTACTGGGGACAGGGGATTGGCTACACCTTC.

This clonotype was observed a few times. The rearrangement uses TRBV30 and TRBJ2-7, with 7 bases that match TRBD1. CDR1 GTSNPN and CDR2 SVGIG come from the germline V gene (reference sequence). After removal of 6 bases from V and 2 bases from J, the junction contained 4 bases not matched to a gene. CDR3 length: 12 amino acids. In DNA, the CDR3 is TGTGCCTGCAAGACAGGGCCCTACGAGCAGTACTTC. Its protein is CACKTGPYEQYF.

V and J are TRBV5-1 and TRBJ1-6, with D unclear. The CDR3 runs 14 residues. Trimming took 1 base from V and 8 from J, leaving 10 bases between them. Per germline, CDR1 SGHRS and CDR2 YFSETQ. CDR3 nucleotide sequence: TGCGCCAGCAGCTTGTTCGGGGTTGATTCACCCCTCCACTTT. Its translation: CASSLFGVDSPLHF.

This clonotype has more than one count but fewer than ten. The chain has TRBV7-9 and TRBJ1-6, with D unclear. The length of the CDR3 is 14 residues. V gave up 1 base and J gave up 4 bases, with 5 bases separating them. Per germline, CDR1 SEHNR and CDR2 FQNEAQ (reference sequence). CDR3 residues: CASSLEAYNSPLHF. CDR3 nucleotide sequence: TGTGCCAGCAGCTTAGAGGCATATAATTCACCCCTCCACTTT.

This clonotype was seen more than once but under ten times. In DNA, the CDR3 is TGCAGCGGGCAGAACACTGAAGCTTTCTTT. This gives the protein CSGQNTEAFF. V and J are TRBV29-1 and TRBJ1-1; D gene uncertain. Germline CDR1 SQVTM, CDR2 ANQGSEA. This CDR3 contains 10 residues. Deletions cut 7 bases from V and 1 base from J, with 4 bases between.

V is TRBV9 and J is TRBJ1-3; a possible D gene is TRBD1 (5 bases). V lost 0 bases, J lost 3 bases, and 13 bases lay in between. The CDR3 runs to 16 residues. CDR1 and CDR2 from the germline V gene are SGDLS and YYNGEE. The CDR3 reads CASSVGRGSYGNTIYF. CDR3 DNA: TGTGCCAGCAGCGTAGGGAGGGGATCGTATGGAAACACCATATATTTT.

This clonotype has a count of ten or more. This chain connects TRBV4-2 to TRBJ2-2; TRBD2 matches at 8 bases. This CDR3 has 15 residues. Germline V gene data show CDR1 as LGHNA and CDR2 as YNFKEQ. Losses at the gene ends were 2 bases for V and 4 bases for J; bases not matched to a gene: 3. The CDR3 here is CASSQRAGGTGELFF. Here the CDR3 DNA reads TGTGCCAGCAGCCAAAGGGCGGGAGGCACCGGGGAGCTGTTTTTT.

This clonotype was recorded many times. The chain carries TRBV6-2 or TRBV6-3 and TRBJ1-1; D is unclear. The germline CDR1 and CDR2 sequences are MNHEY and SVGEGT. Trimming removed 1 base from V and 1 base from J, with 4 bases in between. This CDR3 comprises 13 residues. The CDR3 spells CASSYWANTEAFF. The CDR3 nucleotides read TGTGCCAGCAGTTACTGGGCGAACACTGAAGCTTTCTTT.

The gene calls are TRBV5-1 and TRBJ2-7, with D perhaps matching TRBD1 or TRBD2 (6 bases each). The CDR3 is 13 residues long. The V gene's germline CDR1 is SGHRS and CDR2 YFSETQ. Trimming cost V 4 bases and J 5 bases, with 13 bases left between them. The CDR3: CASSRDGGNEQYF. The CDR3 DNA sequence: TGCGCCAGCAGCCGGGACGGGGGCAACGAGCAGTACTTC.

This sequence joins TRBV5-1 and TRBJ1-1; D may be TRBD1 (6 bases). The CDR3 is made up of 16 amino acids. Germline V gives CDR1 SGHRS, CDR2 YFSETQ. V gave up 0 bases and J gave up 3 bases, with 15 bases separating them. The CDR3 coding sequence is TGCGCCAGCAGCTTGGGTCGGGGGGCGGAGGACACTGAAGCTTTCTTT. Amino acids: CASSLGRGAEDTEAFF.

This clonotype appeared many times. The gene calls are TRBV29-1 and TRBJ2-2; no clear D gene. CDR1 is SQVTM and CDR2 is ANQGSEA in the germline V gene. CDR3 length equals 13 residues. The germline V and J ends were trimmed by 7 bases and 1 base, with 10 bases remaining between them. DNA of the CDR3: TGCAGCGCCGCCAACGGGAACACCGGGGAGCTGTTTTTT. Translated, it gives CSAANGNTGELFF.

This clonotype was counted only a few times. CDR3: CASSLEMSVGEQFF. CDR3 nucleotides: TGTGCCAGCAGCTTAGAAATGAGTGTCGGTGAGCAGTTCTTC. The genes are TRBV7-2 and TRBJ2-1, with D hard to call. Germline CDR1 reads SGHTA; CDR2 reads FQGNSA. This CDR3 contains 14 residues. V lost 1 base, J lost 9 bases, and 13 bases lay in between.

Worth noting for this clonotype: The junction departs from germline at one end; a sequencing error may be responsible. V is TRBV9 and J is TRBJ2-3; D is possibly TRBD2 (5 bases). Per germline, CDR1 SGDLS and CDR2 YYNGEE. The CDR3 is 14 amino acids. The CDR3 region is CVSSSGWGSDTQYF. In DNA, the CDR3 is TGTGTCAGCAGCTCGGGGTGGGGTTCAGATACGCAGTATTTT.

This rearrangement joins TRBV12-3 or TRBV12-4 to TRBJ1-2; D is uncertain. The CDR3 sequence is 14 residues long. The ends were cut back, 1 base at V and 6 bases at J, with 12 bases in the middle. The CDR3 sequence: CASSLVEGFNGYTF. The CDR3 DNA is TGTGCCAGCAGTTTAGTTGAGGGCTTCAATGGCTACACCTTC.

Regarding this clonotype: This may be a read error, as it is one base from a much larger clone. V is TRBV20-1 and J is TRBJ1-6; TRBD1 matches 7 bases. This CDR3 is built from 15 residues. CDR1 and CDR2 from the germline V gene are DFQATT and SNEGSKA (reference sequence). The CDR3 loop is CSTRDRGGRDSPLHF. The CDR3 DNA sequence: TGCAGTACTAGAGATCGAGGGGGCAGGGATTCACCCCTCCACTTT.

V usage is TRBV9 and J usage is TRBJ1-2, with D perhaps matching TRBD1 (6 bases). Trimming removed 4 bases from V and 2 bases from J, with 15 bases in between. The CDR3 loop spans 15 amino acids. Germline CDR1 and CDR2: SGDLS and YYNGEE. Here the CDR3 DNA reads TGTGCCAGCAGCACAGGACAGTTGACGAACTATGGCTACACCTTC. Protein: CASSTGQLTNYGYTF.

Worth noting for this clonotype: At one end, the junction sequence differs from germline, possibly due to a read error. The chain joins TRBV9 to TRBJ1-2, with D possibly being TRBD1 (6 bases). CDR1 is SGDLS, CDR2 YYNGEE, per germline. The CDR3 is 15 amino acids. CDR3 region: CASSVGGSGIGGYTF. The CDR3 DNA follows: TGTGCTAGCAGCGTAGGGGGTTCGGGCATCGGTGGCTACACCTTC.

This clonotype was counted many times. The genes are TRBV12-3 or TRBV12-4 and TRBJ1-2; D not certain. The CDR3 is 14 amino acids. V was cut by 1 base and J by 0 bases, with 6 bases left in between. Here the CDR3 reads CASSLGPSNYGYTF. The CDR3 DNA reads TGTGCCAGCAGTTTAGGCCCCTCTAACTATGGCTACACCTTC.

This clonotype was detected a few times. The chain uses TRBV4-3 and TRBJ1-6, with 8 bases matching TRBD1. The germline V gene has CDR1 LGHNA and CDR2 YSLEER. This CDR3 region has 15 residues. J gave up 7 bases and V 0 bases, and 2 bases lay outside the gene matches. The CDR3 coding sequence is TGCGCCAGCAGCCAAGATGGACAGGGCAATTCACCCCTCCACTTT. Its translation is CASSQDGQGNSPLHF.

This clonotype was counted a few times. The V call is TRBV5-1, the J call TRBJ1-1; D unclear. The ends were cut back, 4 bases at V and 8 bases at J, with 9 bases in the middle. Germline V gene lookup returns CDR1 SGHRS and CDR2 YFSETQ. The CDR3 loop spans 11 amino acids. CDR3 protein: CASSAGLEAFF. The DNA for the CDR3 is TGCGCCAGCAGCGCCGGGTTGGAAGCTTTCTTT. Full variable domain (missing parts from reference TRBV5-1 and TRBJ1-1): KAGVTQTPRYLIKTRGQQVTLSCSPISGHRSVSWYQQTPGQGLQFLFEYFSETQRNKGNFPGRFSGRQFSNSRSEMNVSTLELGDSALYLCASSAGLEAFFGQGTRLTVV.

Remarks on this clonotype: This may be a read error: a much more frequent sequence differs by one nucleotide. The chain employs TRBV7-2 and TRBJ2-7, with 9 bases fitting TRBD2. Per germline, CDR1 SGHTA and CDR2 FQGNSA. The CDR3 extends over 15 amino acids. CDR3 sequence reads: CAGSLHAGGSYEQYF. DNA for the CDR3: TGTGCCGGCAGCTTACACGCGGGAGGGTCCTACGAGCAGTACTTC. Based on the CDR3 plus reference TRBV7-2 and TRBJ2-7, the full variable domain is GAGVSQSPSNKVTEKGKDVELRCDPISGHTALYWYRQSLGQGLEFLIYFQGNSAPDKSGLPSDRFSAERTGGSVSTLTIQRTQQEDSAVYLCAGSLHAGGSYEQYFGPGTRLTVT.

The gene calls are TRBV29-1 and TRBJ1-1; D remains ambiguous. CDR3 length: 14 residues. The V gene's germline CDR1 is SQVTM and CDR2 ANQGSEA. Trimming stripped 4 bases from V and 4 bases from J, with 16 bases between. The CDR3 nucleotides are TGCAGCGTTGTCCCGTGGGGTGAAGGCACTGAAGCTTTCTTT. As protein: CSVVPWGEGTEAFF.

Relative to its sample, this clonotype is medium-sized (0.01 to 0.1%). The chain links TRBV20-1 to TRBJ1-1, with 8 bases that match TRBD1. The CDR3 runs to 13 residues. CDR1 is DFQATT, CDR2 SNEGSKA, per germline (reference sequence). The CDR3 DNA is TGCAGACTTAGGGGACAGGTAGACACTGAAGCTTTCTTT. Translation gives CRLRGQVDTEAFF.

This clonotype was seen more than once but under ten times. The rearrangement links TRBV25-1 to TRBJ2-7, with TRBD2 matching 10 bases. The CDR3 contains 15 residues. Germline loops: CDR1 MGHDK, CDR2 SYGVNS. J gave up 6 bases and V 5 bases, and 10 bases lay outside the gene matches. The CDR3 is CASSPRLAGGGEQYF. CDR3 DNA sequence: TGTGCCAGCAGTCCACGACTAGCGGGTGGGGGCGAGCAGTACTTC.

This clonotype was seen more than once but under ten times. The chain recombines TRBV20-1 with TRBJ1-1; possible D gene TRBD1, 6 bases. The CDR3 contains 14 residues. Germline V lookup: CDR1 DFQATT, CDR2 SNEGSKA (reference sequence). Trimming stripped 6 bases from V and 1 base from J, with 15 bases between. CDR3: CSAESGAWNTEAFF. The DNA for the CDR3 is TGCAGTGCAGAATCAGGGGCCTGGAACACTGAAGCTTTCTTT.